The 28 T cell receptor beta chains below come from one sample, sequenced in a study of post-analysis software for immune sequencing data. No antigen is known for these receptors. Unique molecular identifiers had been added to the TCR beta cDNA libraries. Via MiXCR, TCRdb re-called the PCR reads, giving one row per CDR3 protein. The profile shows 700,000 to 800,000 distinct CDR3 sequences, about 32% of them singletons. Points from the study as a whole: Elevated frequency relative to controls characterized about 5 TRBV segments in patients, TRBV5-6, TRBV5-1 and TRBV20-1 among them.

The sample consisted of blood. The receptors were gathered from a girl aged 5-17 years with multiple sclerosis.

The table lists this clonotype with a few counts. V usage is TRBV10-3 and J usage is TRBJ2-2, with 9 bases lining up with TRBD1. This CDR3 spans 15 amino acids. The germline CDR1 and CDR2 sequences are ENHRY and SYGVKD. V gave up 4 bases and J gave up 4 bases; unmatched junction bases: 4. CDR3 bases: TGTGCCATCAGTGCGGGACAGGGTAGCACCGGGGAGCTGTTTTTT. Amino acid sequence: CAISAGQGSTGELFF.

This rearrangement joins TRBV20-1 to TRBJ1-2; D gene unclear. CDR3 length: 14 amino acids. CDR1 is DFQATT and CDR2 is SNEGSKA in the germline V gene (reference sequence). With 6 bases removed from V and 5 bases from J, the gap between germline ends came to 19 bases. For the CDR3, the DNA is TGCAGTGCCCCACATAGCGGGGTTGGATATGGCTACACCTTC. Amino acids: CSAPHSGVGYGYTF.

The rearrangement links TRBV4-3 to TRBJ2-3; 9 nucleotides line up with TRBD1. The CDR3 runs to 16 residues. The germline V gene has CDR1 LGHNA and CDR2 YSLEER. Trimming cost V 4 bases and J 5 bases; bases outside gene matches: 10. CDR3: CASSRTGARVGDTQYF. CDR3 coding DNA: TGCGCCAGCAGCCGGACAGGGGCCCGGGTGGGAGATACGCAGTATTTT.

The genes are TRBV15 and TRBJ2-2; 10 nucleotides match TRBD1. After removal of 4 bases from V and 8 bases from J, the junction contained 7 bases not matched to a gene. Per germline, CDR1 LNHNV and CDR2 YYDKDF (reference sequence). This CDR3 contains 15 residues. CDR3 bases: TGTGCCACCAGCAAACCCGACAGGGGGCTAGGGGAGCTGTTTTTT. This encodes CATSKPDRGLGELFF.

A few counts support this clonotype. This chain connects TRBV10-3 to TRBJ2-2; TRBD1 might be the D (5 bases). V dropped 4 bases and J dropped 5 bases, with 14 bases sitting between them. The CDR3 is made up of 15 amino acids. Germline assignment: CDR1 ENHRY and CDR2 SYGVKD. The CDR3 DNA sequence: TGTGCCATCAGTGGCCGGCAGGGTGCGACCGGGGAGCTGTTTTTT. Translating it yields CAISGRQGATGELFF.

This clonotype was observed a few times. This chain joins TRBV29-1 and TRBJ1-4, with D uncertain. The ends were cut back, 0 bases at V and 5 bases at J, with 7 bases in the middle. The germline gives CDR1 SQVTM, CDR2 ANQGSEA. CDR3 length: 13 residues. The CDR3 DNA reads TGCAGCGTTGAAGACCCACTGAATGAAAAACTGTTTTTT. It is translated as CSVEDPLNEKLFF.

This clonotype was observed a few times. The rearrangement uses TRBV9 and TRBJ2-1, with 12 bases fitting TRBD2. Germline V gene data show CDR1 as SGDLS and CDR2 as YYNGEE. Trimming cost V 4 bases and J 5 bases; bases outside gene matches: 7. The CDR3 loop spans 16 amino acids. This chain's CDR3 is CASSSRTSGTHNEQFF. The CDR3 DNA reads TGTGCCAGCAGCTCACGGACTAGCGGGACCCACAATGAGCAGTTCTTC. Supplemented by reference TRBV9 and TRBJ2-1, the full variable domain reads DSGVTQTPKHLITATGQRVTLRCSPRSGDLSVYWYQQSLDQGLQFLIQYYNGEERAKGNILERFSAQQFPDLHSELNLSSLELGDSALYFCASSSRTSGTHNEQFFGPGTRLTVL.

This clonotype was seen more than once but under ten times. The chain joins TRBV29-1 to TRBJ2-1; no clear D. The CDR3 is made up of 11 amino acids. V dropped 7 bases and J dropped 5 bases, with 9 bases sitting between them. Germline V gene lookup returns CDR1 SQVTM and CDR2 ANQGSEA. For the CDR3, the DNA is TGCAGCGGTAGATGGGACAATGAGCAGTTCTTC. Translation gives CSGRWDNEQFF.

The chain uses TRBV20-1 and TRBJ2-7; D is undetermined. CDR3 size: 15 residues. The V end was cut by 0 bases, the J end by 5 bases, with 17 bases between. Germline lookup yields CDR1 DFQATT and CDR2 SNEGSKA (reference sequence). The CDR3 coding sequence is TGCAGTGCTAGAGATTGGGCCCCAGAGTCCCACGAGCAGTACTTC. It is translated as CSARDWAPESHEQYF.

This clonotype was detected a few times. The CDR3 region is CASTRTGATYEQYF. CDR3 sequence (DNA): TGTGCCAGCACTAGGACAGGCGCCACCTACGAGCAGTACTTC. The rearrangement links TRBV6-2 or TRBV6-3 to TRBJ2-7; 7 bases align to TRBD1. V lost 7 bases, J lost 2 bases, and 8 bases stayed unmatched. This CDR3 has 14 amino acids. Germline V lookup: CDR1 MNHEY, CDR2 SVGEGT.

This clonotype was recorded a few times. J is TRBJ2-7 and V is TRBV28, with D possibly matching TRBD1 (5 bases). Trimming took 1 base from V and 2 from J, leaving 27 bases between them. This CDR3 is 20 amino acids long. The germline V gene encodes CDR1 MDHEN and CDR2 SYDVKM. The CDR3, as DNA: TGTGCCAGCAGTTTATCCCCCTTGCTGTTGGGAATCTTAGGGGCCTACGAGCAGTACTTC. This encodes CASSLSPLLLGILGAYEQYF.

The chain carries TRBV6-1 and TRBJ2-3; D is possibly TRBD1 or TRBD2 (5 bases each). In germline, CDR1 is MNHNS, CDR2 SASEGT. The CDR3 is made up of 17 amino acids. Trimming took off 5 bases at V and 4 bases at J, with 22 bases between the two ends. The DNA for the CDR3 is TGTGCCAGCAGTCCGCGGGCCCGACGTCTGGGGGCAGATACGCAGTATTTT. Its translation is CASSPRARRLGADTQYF.

This clonotype was picked up many times. This chain joins TRBV15 and TRBJ2-5; D is perhaps TRBD2 (6 bases). The CDR3 extends over 12 amino acids. Germline CDR1 reads LNHNV; CDR2 reads YYDKDF (reference sequence). The V end was cut by 8 bases, the J end by 2 bases, with 9 bases between. DNA of the CDR3: TGTGCCACCGCGGAGGGGCAAGAGACCCAGTACTTC. Its translation: CATAEGQETQYF.

This clonotype was counted a few times. The genes are TRBV29-1 and TRBJ2-5, with unresolved D. V shed 2 bases and J shed 1 base, with 5 bases lying between them. The CDR3 sequence is 12 residues long. Germline CDR1 is SQVTM and CDR2 is ANQGSEA. This CDR3 reads CSVESIQETQYF. CDR3 nucleotides: TGCAGCGTTGAAAGTATCCAAGAGACCCAGTACTTC.

The chain combines TRBV29-1 with TRBJ2-3; 8 bases fit TRBD2. This CDR3 is 13 amino acids long. Looked up from germline, CDR1 is SQVTM and CDR2 is ANQGSEA. V lost 4 bases and J lost 4; bases outside the gene matches: 4. The CDR3 nucleotides are TGCAGCGTTGTGCGGGAGGACCCAGATACGCAGTATTTT. Amino acid sequence: CSVVREDPDTQYF.

V gene TRBV13 combines with J gene TRBJ2-7; D gene ambiguous. Germline assignment: CDR1 PRHDT and CDR2 FYEKMQ (reference sequence). V was clipped by 0 bases and J by 2 bases, with 5 bases between them. This CDR3 region has 13 residues. The CDR3, as DNA: TGTGCCAGCAGCTTAGGTATACCCTACGAGCAGTACTTC. Its translation: CASSLGIPYEQYF.

The gene calls are TRBV7-2 and TRBJ2-2; tentatively, D is TRBD2 (5 bases). This CDR3 has 16 amino acids. Deletions cut 4 bases from V and 0 bases from J, with 12 bases between. Germline loops: CDR1 SGHTA, CDR2 FQGNSA. This CDR3 reads CASSYASIANTGELFF. The CDR3 coding sequence is TGTGCCAGCAGCTACGCTAGCATCGCGAACACCGGGGAGCTGTTTTTT. Using reference TRBV7-2 and TRBJ2-2 for the parts outside the CDR3, the full variable domain is GAGVSQSPSNKVTEKGKDVELRCDPISGHTALYWYRQSLGQGLEFLIYFQGNSAPDKSGLPSDRFSAERTGGSVSTLTIQRTQQEDSAVYLCASSYASIANTGELFFGEGSRLTVL.

This clonotype was seen ten or more times. The CDR3 nucleotides read TGCAGCGTTGAAGAGCGGGGGGCGGCCAAAAACATTCAGTACTTC. This gives the protein CSVEERGAAKNIQYF. This rearrangement joins TRBV29-1 to TRBJ2-4; TRBD2 agrees at 8 bases. The CDR3 is made up of 15 amino acids. CDR1 is SQVTM, CDR2 ANQGSEA, per germline. V gave up 0 bases and J gave up 1 base; unmatched junction bases: 2.

This clonotype was seen a handful of times. The rearrangement joins TRBV6-2 or TRBV6-3 to TRBJ2-3; 11 positions match TRBD2. CDR1 and CDR2 (germline): MNHEY, SVGEGT. V was pared by 6 bases and J by 2 bases, with 7 bases of the junction left unmatched. The CDR3 is 16 amino acids. This chain's CDR3 is CASSQTSGVLTDTQYF. DNA for the CDR3: TGTGCCAGCAGCCAGACTAGCGGGGTGCTCACAGATACGCAGTATTTT.

The chain links TRBV7-2 to TRBJ2-3, with a possible D match to TRBD2 (5 bases). The CDR3 totals 14 residues. Germline-derived CDR1 and CDR2 are SGHTA and FQGNSA. V lost 1 base, J lost 6 bases, and 11 bases lay in between. This CDR3 is CASSLGLGGDTQYF. CDR3 nucleotides: TGTGCCAGCAGCTTAGGACTGGGCGGGGATACGCAGTATTTT. Variable domain in full (rest from reference TRBV7-2 and TRBJ2-3): GAGVSQSPSNKVTEKGKDVELRCDPISGHTALYWYRQSLGQGLEFLIYFQGNSAPDKSGLPSDRFSAERTGGSVSTLTIQRTQQEDSAVYLCASSLGLGGDTQYFGPGTRLTVL.

The chain carries TRBV5-6 and TRBJ2-7; D is unclear. CDR1 is SGHDT, CDR2 YYEEEE, per germline. This CDR3 contains 13 residues. The germline V and J ends were trimmed by 2 bases and 0 bases, with 6 bases remaining between them. As DNA, the CDR3 is TGTGCCAGCAGCTTCTGGAACTCCTACGAGCAGTACTTC. Its protein is CASSFWNSYEQYF.

This clonotype was counted at least ten times. The chain is built from TRBV29-1 and TRBJ2-5, with 11 bases that match TRBD2. There are 13 residues in the CDR3. CDR1 is SQVTM, CDR2 ANQGSEA, per germline. Trimming cost V 6 bases and J 2 bases; bases outside gene matches: 2. Here the CDR3 reads CSVGTSGQETQYF. For the CDR3, the DNA is TGCAGCGTGGGGACTAGCGGACAAGAGACCCAGTACTTC.

There are a few counts of this clonotype. The J gene is TRBJ2-1, the V gene TRBV6-2 or TRBV6-3; D uncertain. The DNA end favors TRBJ2-7, so the J call may be wrong. The CDR3 covers 13 residues. Germline CDR1 reads MNHEY; CDR2 reads SVGEGT. In DNA form, the CDR3 reads TGTGCCAGCAGGGACCACTCCTACAATGAGCAGTACTTC. It is translated as CASRDHSYNEQYF.

This clonotype has a handful of counts. The J gene is TRBJ2-3, the V gene TRBV20-1; D might be TRBD2 (6 bases). The CDR3 spans 15 residues. Looked up from germline, CDR1 is DFQATT and CDR2 is SNEGSKA (reference sequence). Trimming took 8 bases from V and 2 from J, leaving 20 bases between them. CDR3 in DNA: TGCAGTACGCCCCGGGGTAGCGGCCTCACAGATACGCAGTATTTT. It specifies CSTPRGSGLTDTQYF.

V and J are TRBV20-1 and TRBJ2-4; D not resolved. Trimming cost V 3 bases and J 8 bases, with 8 bases left between them. The CDR3 totals 11 residues. From germline, CDR1 is DFQATT and CDR2 SNEGSKA (reference sequence). The CDR3 reads CSARGSDIQYF. In DNA, the CDR3 is TGCAGTGCTAGGGGATCGGACATTCAGTACTTC.

The chain couples TRBV12-3 or TRBV12-4 to TRBJ2-5; TRBD2 is a possible D gene (5 bases). The V gene lost 3 bases and the J gene lost 4 bases, with 15 bases spanning the gap. The CDR3 has 15 amino acids. The CDR3 spells CASSFKPTGRETQYF. CDR3 nucleotide sequence: TGTGCCAGCAGTTTTAAGCCCACGGGGAGAGAGACCCAGTACTTC.

This clonotype has only a few counts. The chain couples TRBV12-3 or TRBV12-4 to TRBJ1-5; possibly TRBD1 for D (5 bases). The V end lost 6 bases, the J end lost 2 bases, and 11 bases lay between the germline ends. The CDR3 is 14 residues long. This CDR3 is CASSYRQRNQPQHF. The CDR3 DNA reads as TGTGCCAGCAGCTACCGACAGCGCAATCAGCCCCAGCATTTT.

The genes are TRBV18 and TRBJ1-5; 7 nucleotides match TRBD1. With V trimmed by 6 bases and J by 4 bases, 6 bases remained unmatched. There are 14 residues in the CDR3. CDR1 and CDR2 (germline): KGHSH, LQKENI. The CDR3 region is CASSRDRENQPQHF. The CDR3 nucleotides are TGTGCCAGCTCGCGGGACAGAGAGAATCAGCCCCAGCATTTT.